This is a list of T cell receptor beta chains from one sample in a study of blood T cells in healthy people across ages. MiXCR, run by TCRdb on the 5' RACE reads, gives a single entry per CDR3 protein. This repertoire shows 550,000 to 750,000 distinct CDR3 sequences, about 21% found once; its top ten account for roughly 3.6%. The specimen sequenced was blood. The receptors here all came from an older man in good health. The CDR3 runs from the conserved cysteine through the conserved F or W. The D gene is left open where the match is weak. Clone size is given for some rows only: seen once, a few or many times, or a class if the clone is expanded.

V: TRBV29-1; J: TRBJ2-3; D: -; size: -; DNA: TGCAGCGTTGGTTGGGGAAGCGGCACAGATACGCAGTATTTT; CDR3: CSVGWGSGTDTQYF
V: TRBV6-1; J: TRBJ1-3; D: -; size: few; DNA: TGTGCCAGCACCACGGCCGCTTCCAACACCATATATTTT; CDR3: CASTTAASNTIYF
V: TRBV11-1; J: TRBJ2-1; D: TRBD1; size: -; DNA: TGTGCCAGCAGCAGACAGGGTGCCCACACCTCCTCCTACAATGAGCAGTTCTTC; CDR3: CASSRQGAHTSSYNEQFF
V: TRBV7-6; J: TRBJ1-2; D: -; size: -; DNA: TGTGCCAGCGGCGGGTCTGACTATGGCTACACCTTC; CDR3: CASGGSDYGYTF
V: TRBV24-1; J: TRBJ2-5; D: -; size: -; DNA: TGTGCCACCAGTGATTTCGCAGGGCGGGATCAAGAGACCCAGTACTTC; CDR3: CATSDFAGRDQETQYF
V: TRBV19; J: TRBJ2-3; D: -; size: -; DNA: TGTGCCAGACTAAGCGGAGACAGCACAGATACGCAGTATTTT; CDR3: CARLSGDSTDTQYF
V: TRBV6-2/TRBV6-3; J: TRBJ2-1; D: -; size: few; DNA: TGTGCCAGCAGTTACTCGAGTACCGGGGCTAATCAGTTCTTC; CDR3: CASSYSSTGANQFF
V: TRBV13; J: TRBJ2-2; D: TRBD2; size: -; DNA: TGTGCCAGCAGAACTAGACTAGCGGGAGGCGCCGGGGAGCTGTTTTTT; CDR3: CASRTRLAGGAGELFF
V: TRBV24-1; J: TRBJ2-7; D: -; size: -; DNA: TGTGCCACCAGTGATACCCAGGGAAGGGAGCAGTACTTC; CDR3: CATSDTQGREQYF
V: TRBV3-1; J: TRBJ2-5; D: TRBD2; size: many; DNA: TGTGCCAGCAGTTTAGGACTAGCGGGAGTTGGAGAGACCCAGTACTTC; CDR3: CASSLGLAGVGETQYF
V: TRBV12-3/TRBV12-4; J: TRBJ2-1; D: TRBD2; size: -; DNA: TGTGCCAGCAGCAATAGCGGGAGGGGTAATGAGCAGTTCTTC; CDR3: CASSNSGRGNEQFF
V: TRBV28; J: TRBJ1-5; D: -; size: -; DNA: TGTGCCAGCAGCCCCCCAGGGTACAATCAGCCCCAGCATTTT; CDR3: CASSPPGYNQPQHF
V: TRBV2; J: TRBJ2-7; D: -; size: few; DNA: TGTGCCAGCTTCCGGGACAACTCCTACGAGCAGTACTTC; CDR3: CASFRDNSYEQYF
V: TRBV27; J: TRBJ2-1; D: -; size: few; DNA: TGTGCCAGCAGTCAAACAGGCGATCCATCTTACAATGAGCAGTTCTTC; CDR3: CASSQTGDPSYNEQFF
V: TRBV29-1; J: TRBJ2-1; D: -; size: few; DNA: TGCAGCGCTGGAACAGGGATCTCCTACAATGAGCAGTTCTTC; CDR3: CSAGTGISYNEQFF
V: TRBV9; J: TRBJ2-3; D: TRBD2; size: few; DNA: TGTGCCAGCAGCGTGCTGACTAGCGGGAGGATTACGGATACGCAGTATTTT; CDR3: CASSVLTSGRITDTQYF
V: TRBV6-5; J: TRBJ2-7; D: -; size: few; DNA: TGTGCCAGCAGTTACGTAGGTAGCCCCCACGAGCAGTACTTC; CDR3: CASSYVGSPHEQYF
V: TRBV20-1; J: TRBJ1-4; D: -; size: few; DNA: TGCAGTGCTAGAGAAGGACAGAATGAAAAACTGTTTTTT; CDR3: CSAREGQNEKLFF
V: TRBV5-1; J: TRBJ2-5; D: TRBD1; size: few; DNA: TGCGCCAGCATGCCGACAGGGCGACAAGAGACCCAGTACTTC; CDR3: CASMPTGRQETQYF
V: TRBV5-1; J: TRBJ1-2; D: -; size: few; DNA: TGCGCCAGCAGCTCCTCGGACACCGTGACCTTC; CDR3: CASSSSDTVTF
V: TRBV20-1; J: TRBJ2-1; D: -; size: -; DNA: TGCAGCGCAGGGACGGGGTTAGGGAATGAGCAGTTCTTC; CDR3: CSAGTGLGNEQFF
V: TRBV11-2; J: TRBJ2-5; D: -; size: -; DNA: TGTGCCAGCAGCTTAGAGCCCAGCGGGGAGACCCAGTACTTC; CDR3: CASSLEPSGETQYF
V: TRBV10-3; J: TRBJ2-5; D: TRBD1; size: many; DNA: TGTGCCATCAGTGACCGGACAGGGATTGAGACCCAGTACTTC; CDR3: CAISDRTGIETQYF